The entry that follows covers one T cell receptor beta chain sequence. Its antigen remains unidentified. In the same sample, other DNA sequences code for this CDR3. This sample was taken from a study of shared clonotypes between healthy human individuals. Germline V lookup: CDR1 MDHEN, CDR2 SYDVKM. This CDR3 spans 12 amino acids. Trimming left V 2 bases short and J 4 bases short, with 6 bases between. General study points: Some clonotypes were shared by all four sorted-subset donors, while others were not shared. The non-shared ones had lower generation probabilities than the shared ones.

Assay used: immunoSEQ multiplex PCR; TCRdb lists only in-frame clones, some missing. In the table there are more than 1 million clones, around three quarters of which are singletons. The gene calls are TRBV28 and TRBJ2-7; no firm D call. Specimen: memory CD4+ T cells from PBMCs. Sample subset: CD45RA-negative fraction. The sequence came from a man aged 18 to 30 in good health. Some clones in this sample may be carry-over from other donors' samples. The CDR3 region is CASSLGQYEQYF. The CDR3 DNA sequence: TGTGCCAGCAGTTTAGGCCAGTACGAGCAGTACTTC.